There are many counts of the clone carrying this TCR beta chain. Its antigen is not identified. The sample comes from a study of T cells in Graves' hyperthyroidism and ophthalmopathy. Findings and caveats of the study: In the analysis, a 13 V-J model separated ophthalmopathy from stable hyperthyroidism. Most clonotypes expanded in thyroid above 0.001 were likewise present in blood.

Germline lookup yields CDR1 SGHDT and CDR2 YYEEEE. Trimming left V 3 bases short and J 11 bases short, with 13 bases between. The CDR3 consists of 12 residues. RNA transcripts served as the template for amplifying TCR beta CDR3 regions. Primed by the HTBI set, a first-round RT-PCR was run on the TCR CDR3. TCRdb passed the multiplex PCR reads through MiXCR, listing each CDR3 protein once. This table holds around 100,000 distinct CDR3 sequences, approximately 50% found once. Together with thyroid ultrasound, orbital computed tomography, serum thyroxine and TRAb, clinical symptoms were used for diagnoses. The PBMCs were taken from roughly 9.3 ml of fresh peripheral blood.

This chain uses TRBV5-6 with TRBJ2-3; the D is unclear. The sequence derives from a man between 35 and 55 years old with Graves' hyperthyroidism. Sequencing used blood. CDR3 sequence reads: CASSSRMALQYF. The CDR3 DNA follows: TGTGCCAGCAGCTCGAGGATGGCTCTGCAGTATTTT.